The T cell receptor (beta chain) described here comes from a study of T cell repertoires in cytomegalovirus infection. On the study more broadly: Based on public TCR beta signatures, there were indications of CMV infection and of a matching HLA type. Broader study findings: Public TCR beta family frequency separated CMV-and-HLA carriers, including in an independent cohort. The ex vivo response was dominated by HLA-C-restricted CMV-specific TCR beta clonotypes.

Per the germline V gene, CDR1 is MNHEY and CDR2 is SMNVEV (reference sequence). The CDR3 has 14 residues. Between the trimmed V and J ends, which lost 4 bases and 1 base, there was a span of 9 bases. This clonotype turned up a few times. Its antigen remains unidentified. TCRdb processed the reads anew with MiXCR; each CDR3 protein has one entry. Among around 250,000 distinct CDR3 sequences listed, about a sixth were seen once. The TCR comes from a human donor in good health (CMV status not recorded). Some clones in this sample may be carry-over from other donors' samples. Sample: CD8+ T cells from PBMCs. The genes are TRBV27 and TRBJ2-3, with D unclear. Written as DNA, the CDR3 is TGTGCCAGCAGTTACGTCTCACGCACAGATACGCAGTATTTT. Protein product: CASSYVSRTDTQYF.